The present entry profiles one TCR beta chain with its context. This record belongs to a study of blood T cell repertoires in COVID-19. In the source study's methods: Reference gene primer amplification yielded estimated nucleated cell counts. Assay used: immunoSEQ multiplex PCR; TCRdb lists only in-frame clones, some missing. That table gives V, J and clone size, and the DNA gave D and trimming. Counted here are about 74,000 clones, 80% to 90% occurring once; the ten biggest clones make up 36%. Trimming removed 5 bases from V and 4 bases from J; junction bases left unmatched: 8. In germline, CDR1 is LNHDA, CDR2 SQIVND (reference sequence). There are 15 residues in the CDR3.

Sequences were obtained from peripheral blood. The clonotype was recovered from a man in his 70s with acute or convalescent COVID-19. This chain links TRBV19 with TRBJ1-5; 7 nucleotides line up with TRBD1. DNA for the CDR3: TGTGCCAGTAGTTCGGCAGGGGGTGGGAATCAGCCCCAGCATTTT. Protein: CASSSAGGGNQPQHF.